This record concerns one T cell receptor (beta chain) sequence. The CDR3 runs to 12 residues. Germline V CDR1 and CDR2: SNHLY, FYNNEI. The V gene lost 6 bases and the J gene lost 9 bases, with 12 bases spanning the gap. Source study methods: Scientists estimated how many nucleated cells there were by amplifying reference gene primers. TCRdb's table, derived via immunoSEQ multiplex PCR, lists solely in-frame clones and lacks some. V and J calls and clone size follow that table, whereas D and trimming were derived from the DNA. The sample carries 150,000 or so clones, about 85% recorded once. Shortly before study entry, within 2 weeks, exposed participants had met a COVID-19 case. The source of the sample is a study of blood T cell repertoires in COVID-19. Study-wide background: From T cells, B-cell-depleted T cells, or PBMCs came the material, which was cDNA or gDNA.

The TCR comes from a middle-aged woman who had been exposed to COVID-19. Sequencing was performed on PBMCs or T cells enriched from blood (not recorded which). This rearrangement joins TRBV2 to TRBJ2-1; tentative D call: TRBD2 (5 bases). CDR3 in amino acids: CASSRPGSEQFF. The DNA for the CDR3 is TGTGCCAGCAGCCGGCCGGGATCTGAGCAGTTCTTC.